These 6 T cell receptor beta chains share one sample of origin, sequenced in a study of shared clonotypes between healthy human individuals. Clones were read by immunoSEQ multiplex PCR, and TCRdb kept only the in-frame ones, dropping some. The sample has about 1.5 million clones; about 98% are singletons. The sequenced sample was naive CD4+ T cells sorted from blood. Subset here: CD45RA+ positively selected. These receptors originate from a man aged 30 to 39 in good health.

The chain links TRBV19 to TRBJ2-1; TRBD1 might be the D (6 bases). The V and J ends lost 0 bases and 7 bases respectively, with 16 bases between them. The CDR3 extends over 16 amino acids. Germline V gene data show CDR1 as LNHDA and CDR2 as SQIVND (reference sequence). CDR3: CASSIDHRRGQNEQFF. CDR3 DNA sequence: TGTGCCAGTAGTATAGATCACCGCAGGGGTCAAAATGAGCAGTTCTTC.

The gene calls are TRBV15 and TRBJ2-7; 11 positions match TRBD1. CDR1 is LNHNV, CDR2 YYDKDF, per germline (reference sequence). The CDR3 runs 15 residues. V gave up 3 bases and J gave up 6 bases; unmatched junction bases: 7. For the CDR3, the DNA is TGTGCCACCAGCAGGCCCGGGACAGGGGGGGGCGAGCAGTACTTC. Translation: CATSRPGTGGGEQYF.

The chain employs TRBV2 and TRBJ1-4; no clear D gene. CDR1 SNHLY and CDR2 FYNNEI come from the germline V gene. Trimming removed 8 bases at V and 5 bases at J, with 9 bases between. The CDR3 consists of 12 residues. In DNA form, the CDR3 reads TGTGCCAGCCGGTCCGGGAATGAAAAACTGTTTTTT. Translated, it gives CASRSGNEKLFF.

V is TRBV28 and J is TRBJ2-7, with TRBD1 matching 7 bases. V gave up 10 bases and J gave up 2 bases; unmatched junction bases: 2. CDR1 and CDR2 (germline): MDHEN, SYDVKM. This CDR3 comprises 11 residues. The CDR3 region is CATGTAYEQYF. The CDR3 DNA follows: TGTGCCACCGGGACAGCCTACGAGCAGTACTTC.

The rearrangement joins TRBV6-1 to TRBJ2-2; D remains unclear. Germline CDR1 MNHNS, CDR2 SASEGT. The CDR3 extends over 14 amino acids. Trimming cost V 3 bases and J 1 base, with 6 bases left between them. CDR3 residues: CASSDMVNTGELFF. CDR3 DNA: TGTGCCAGCAGTGATATGGTGAACACCGGGGAGCTGTTTTTT.

The genes are TRBV6-1 and TRBJ2-7; the match to TRBD2 covers 11 bases. V trimming: 4 bases; J trimming: 2 bases; junction bases outside the gene matches: 7. This CDR3 has 16 amino acids. Germline V gene data show CDR1 as MNHNS and CDR2 as SASEGT. The CDR3 spells CASSAPSGRLPYEQYF. CDR3 nucleotides: TGTGCCAGCAGTGCCCCTAGCGGGAGGCTCCCCTACGAGCAGTACTTC.